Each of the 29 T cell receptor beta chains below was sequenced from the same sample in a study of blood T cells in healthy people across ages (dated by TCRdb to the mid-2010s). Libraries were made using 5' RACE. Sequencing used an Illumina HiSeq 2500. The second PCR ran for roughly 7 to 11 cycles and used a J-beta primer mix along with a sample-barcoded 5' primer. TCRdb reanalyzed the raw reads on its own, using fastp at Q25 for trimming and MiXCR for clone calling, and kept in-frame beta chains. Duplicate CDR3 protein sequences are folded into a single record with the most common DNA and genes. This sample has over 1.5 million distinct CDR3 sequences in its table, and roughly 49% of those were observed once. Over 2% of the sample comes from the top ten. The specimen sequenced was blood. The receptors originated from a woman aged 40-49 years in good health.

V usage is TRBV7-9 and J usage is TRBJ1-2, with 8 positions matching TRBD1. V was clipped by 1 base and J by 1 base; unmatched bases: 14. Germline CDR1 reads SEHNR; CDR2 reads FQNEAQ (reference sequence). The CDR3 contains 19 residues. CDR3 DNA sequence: TGTGCCAGCAGCTTAGGAGGTTCCGGGACAGGAGCTTATAACTATGGCTACACCTTC. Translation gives CASSLGGSGTGAYNYGYTF.

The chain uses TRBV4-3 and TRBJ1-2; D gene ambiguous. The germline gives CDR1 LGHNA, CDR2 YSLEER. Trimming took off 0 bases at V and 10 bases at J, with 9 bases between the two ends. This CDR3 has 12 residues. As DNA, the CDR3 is TGCGCCAGCAGCCAAGATTTCACAGCCTACACCTTC. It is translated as CASSQDFTAYTF.

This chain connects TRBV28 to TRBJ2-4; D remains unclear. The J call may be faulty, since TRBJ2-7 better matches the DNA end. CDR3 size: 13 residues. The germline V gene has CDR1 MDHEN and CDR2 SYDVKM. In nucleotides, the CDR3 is TGTGCCATCTCAGACTGGGCGTCCTACGAGCAGTACTTC. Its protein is CAISDWASYEQYF.

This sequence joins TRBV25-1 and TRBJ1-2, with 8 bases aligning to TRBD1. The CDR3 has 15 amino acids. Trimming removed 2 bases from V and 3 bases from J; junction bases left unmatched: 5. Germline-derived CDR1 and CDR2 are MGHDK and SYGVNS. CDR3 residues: CASSEPDRDDYGYTF. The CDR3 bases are TGTGCCAGCAGTGAACCGGACAGGGATGACTATGGCTACACCTTC.

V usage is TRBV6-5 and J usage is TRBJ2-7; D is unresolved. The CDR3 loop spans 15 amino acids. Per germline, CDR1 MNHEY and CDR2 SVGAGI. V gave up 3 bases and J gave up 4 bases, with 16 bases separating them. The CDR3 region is CASSYSQGPGYEQYF. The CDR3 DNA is TGTGCCAGCAGTTATAGCCAAGGGCCCGGGTACGAGCAGTACTTC.

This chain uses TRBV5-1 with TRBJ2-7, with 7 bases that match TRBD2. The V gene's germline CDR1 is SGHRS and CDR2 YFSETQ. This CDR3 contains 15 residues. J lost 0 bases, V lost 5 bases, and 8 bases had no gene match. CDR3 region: CASRRDYDSSYEQYF. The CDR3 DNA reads TGCGCCAGCAGGCGGGACTACGACTCCTCCTACGAGCAGTACTTC.

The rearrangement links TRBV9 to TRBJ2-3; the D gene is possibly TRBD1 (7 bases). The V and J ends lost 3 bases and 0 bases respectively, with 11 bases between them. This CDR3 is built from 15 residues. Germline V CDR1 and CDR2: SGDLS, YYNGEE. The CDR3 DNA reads TGTGCCAGCAGCGCGACAGGGACTAGCACAGATACGCAGTATTTT. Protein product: CASSATGTSTDTQYF.

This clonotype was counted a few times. The CDR3 DNA reads TGTGCCAGCTCGCCGGATGATCAGCCCCAGCATTTT. Translating gives CASSPDDQPQHF. This sequence joins TRBV2 and TRBJ1-5, with D hard to call. The CDR3 consists of 12 residues. V lost 8 bases and J lost 5, with 10 bases in between. Looked up from germline, CDR1 is SNHLY and CDR2 is FYNNEI. Complete variable domain (other parts from reference TRBV2 and TRBJ1-5): EPEVTQTPSHQVTQMGQEVILRCVPISNHLYFYWYRQILGQKVEFLVSFYNNEISEKSEIFDDQFSVERPDGSNFTLKIRSTKLEDSAMYFCASSPDDQPQHFGDGTRLSIL.

CDR3 amino acids: CASSSTDRVGSEQFF. In nucleotides, the CDR3 is TGTGCCAGCAGCTCTACGGACAGGGTCGGGAGTGAGCAGTTCTTC. The chain combines TRBV6-2 or TRBV6-3 with TRBJ2-1; TRBD1 agrees at 8 bases. The CDR3 is made up of 15 amino acids. The V gene's germline CDR1 is MNHEY and CDR2 SVGEGT. After removal of 6 bases from V and 9 bases from J, the junction contained 13 bases not matched to a gene.

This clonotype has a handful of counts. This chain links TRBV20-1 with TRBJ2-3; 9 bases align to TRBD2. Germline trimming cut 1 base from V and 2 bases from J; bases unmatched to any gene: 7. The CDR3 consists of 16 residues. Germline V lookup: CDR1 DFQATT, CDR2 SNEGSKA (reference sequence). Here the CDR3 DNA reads TGCAGTGCTAGAGTTCCCAGCGGGGGGACCACAGATACGCAGTATTTT. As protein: CSARVPSGGTTDTQYF.

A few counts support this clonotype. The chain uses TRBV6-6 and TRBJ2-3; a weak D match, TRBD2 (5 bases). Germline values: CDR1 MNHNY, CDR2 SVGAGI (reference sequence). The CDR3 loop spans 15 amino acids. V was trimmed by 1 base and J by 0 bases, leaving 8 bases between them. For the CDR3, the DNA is TGTGCCAGCAGTTACTTGAGCGGTAGCACAGATACGCAGTATTTT. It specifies CASSYLSGSTDTQYF.

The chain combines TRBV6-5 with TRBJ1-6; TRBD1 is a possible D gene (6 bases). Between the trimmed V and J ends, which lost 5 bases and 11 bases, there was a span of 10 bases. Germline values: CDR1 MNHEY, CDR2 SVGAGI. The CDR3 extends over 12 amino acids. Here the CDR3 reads CASSGGQTPLHF. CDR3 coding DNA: TGTGCCAGCAGTGGCGGACAGACACCCCTCCACTTT.

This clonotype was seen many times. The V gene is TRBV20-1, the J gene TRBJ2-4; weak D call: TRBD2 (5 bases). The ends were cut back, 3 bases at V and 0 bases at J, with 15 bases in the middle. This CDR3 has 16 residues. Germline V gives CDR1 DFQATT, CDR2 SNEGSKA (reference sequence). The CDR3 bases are TGCAGTGCTAGCCCGACTATCCAGCTAGCCAAAAACATTCAGTACTTC. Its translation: CSASPTIQLAKNIQYF.

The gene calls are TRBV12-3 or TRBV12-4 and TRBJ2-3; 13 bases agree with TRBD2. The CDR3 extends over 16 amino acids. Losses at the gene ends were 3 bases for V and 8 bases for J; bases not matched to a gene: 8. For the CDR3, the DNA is TGTGCCAGCAGTTTCTCTGGGACTAGCGGGATTGCTACGCAGTATTTT. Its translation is CASSFSGTSGIATQYF.

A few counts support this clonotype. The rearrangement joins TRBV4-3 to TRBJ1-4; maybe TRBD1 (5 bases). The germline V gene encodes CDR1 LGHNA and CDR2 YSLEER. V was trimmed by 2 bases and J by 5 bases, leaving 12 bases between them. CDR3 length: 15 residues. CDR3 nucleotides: TGCGCCAGCAGCCAAACGACAGCTGGGAATGAAAAACTGTTTTTT. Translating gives CASSQTTAGNEKLFF.

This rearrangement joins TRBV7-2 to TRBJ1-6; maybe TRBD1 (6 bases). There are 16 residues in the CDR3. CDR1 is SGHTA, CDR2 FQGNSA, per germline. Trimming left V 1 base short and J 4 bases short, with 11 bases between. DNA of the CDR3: TGTGCCAGCAGCTTAGGAGGGGGTAGTTATAATTCACCCCTCCACTTT. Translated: CASSLGGGSYNSPLHF.

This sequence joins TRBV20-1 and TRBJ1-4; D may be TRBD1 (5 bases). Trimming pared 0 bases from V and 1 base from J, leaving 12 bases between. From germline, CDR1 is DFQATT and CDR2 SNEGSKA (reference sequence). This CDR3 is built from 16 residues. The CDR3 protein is CSARDQGGRTNEKLFF. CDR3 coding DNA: TGCAGTGCTAGAGATCAGGGCGGAAGAACTAATGAAAAACTGTTTTTT.

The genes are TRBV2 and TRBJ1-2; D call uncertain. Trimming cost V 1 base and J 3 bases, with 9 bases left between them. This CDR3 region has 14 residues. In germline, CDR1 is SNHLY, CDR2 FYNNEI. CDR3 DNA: TGTGCCAGCAGTGAAGGGCCACGGGACTATGGCTACACCTTC. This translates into CASSEGPRDYGYTF.

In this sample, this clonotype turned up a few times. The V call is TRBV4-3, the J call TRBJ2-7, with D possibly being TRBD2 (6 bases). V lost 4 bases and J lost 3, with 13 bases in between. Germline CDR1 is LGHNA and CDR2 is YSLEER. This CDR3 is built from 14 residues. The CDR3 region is CASSPGNGGYEQYF. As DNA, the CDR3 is TGCGCCAGCAGCCCGGGAAACGGGGGCTACGAGCAGTACTTC.

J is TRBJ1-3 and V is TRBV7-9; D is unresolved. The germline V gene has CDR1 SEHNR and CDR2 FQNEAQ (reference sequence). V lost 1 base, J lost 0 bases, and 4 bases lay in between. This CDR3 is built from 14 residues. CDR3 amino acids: CASSLGTSGNTIYF. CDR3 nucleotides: TGTGCCAGCAGCTTAGGGACCTCTGGAAACACCATATATTTT. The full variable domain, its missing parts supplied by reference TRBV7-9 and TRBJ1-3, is DTGVSQNPRHKITKRGQNVTFRCDPISEHNRLYWYRQTLGQGPEFLTYFQNEAQLEKSRLLSDRFSAERPKGSFSTLEIQRTEQGDSAMYLCASSLGTSGNTIYFGEGSWLTVV.

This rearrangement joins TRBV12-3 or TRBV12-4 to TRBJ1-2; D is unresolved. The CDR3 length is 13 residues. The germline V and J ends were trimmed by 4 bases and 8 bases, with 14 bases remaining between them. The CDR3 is CASSSDGWAGYTF. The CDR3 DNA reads TGTGCCAGCAGTTCGGACGGCTGGGCGGGCTACACCTTC.

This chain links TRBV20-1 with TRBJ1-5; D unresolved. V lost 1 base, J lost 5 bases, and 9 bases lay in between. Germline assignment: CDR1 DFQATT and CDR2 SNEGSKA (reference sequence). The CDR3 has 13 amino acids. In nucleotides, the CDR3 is TGCAGTGCTAGAGCGGGGTGGGATCAGCCCCAGCATTTT. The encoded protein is CSARAGWDQPQHF.

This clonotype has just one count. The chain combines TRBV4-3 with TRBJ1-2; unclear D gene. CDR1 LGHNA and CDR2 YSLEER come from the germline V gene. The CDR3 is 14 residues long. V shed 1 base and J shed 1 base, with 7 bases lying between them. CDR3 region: CASSQVTDNYGYTF. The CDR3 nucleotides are TGCGCCAGCAGCCAAGTAACAGATAACTATGGCTACACCTTC.

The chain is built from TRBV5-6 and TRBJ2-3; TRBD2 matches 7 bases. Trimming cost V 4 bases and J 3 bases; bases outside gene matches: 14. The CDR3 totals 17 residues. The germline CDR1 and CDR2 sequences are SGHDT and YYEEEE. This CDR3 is CASSEIGDYVGTDTQYF. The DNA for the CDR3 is TGTGCCAGCAGCGAAATAGGGGACTATGTGGGGACAGATACGCAGTATTTT.

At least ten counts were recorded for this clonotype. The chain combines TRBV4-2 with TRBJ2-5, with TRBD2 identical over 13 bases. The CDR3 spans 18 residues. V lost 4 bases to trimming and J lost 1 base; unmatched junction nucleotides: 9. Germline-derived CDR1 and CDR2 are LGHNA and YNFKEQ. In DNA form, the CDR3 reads TGTGCCAGCAGCCCCACTAGCGGGGGGGCCGGGTCCCAAGAGACCCAGTACTTC. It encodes CASSPTSGGAGSQETQYF.

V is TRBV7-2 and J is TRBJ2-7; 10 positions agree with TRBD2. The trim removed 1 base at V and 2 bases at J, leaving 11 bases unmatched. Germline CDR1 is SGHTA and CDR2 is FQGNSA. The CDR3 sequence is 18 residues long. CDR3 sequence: CASSLVPLRSGGAYEQYF. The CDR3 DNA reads TGTGCCAGCAGCTTAGTTCCTTTGAGGAGCGGGGGGGCCTACGAGCAGTACTTC.

CDR3 sequence: CSAGQGAGDTQYF. The CDR3 DNA reads as TGCAGTGCTGGACAGGGGGCGGGAGATACGCAGTATTTT. The J gene is TRBJ2-3, the V gene TRBV20-1, with TRBD1 matching 11 bases. CDR3 size: 13 residues. V dropped 5 bases and J dropped 5; count of bases not matched to a gene: 3. Per germline, CDR1 DFQATT and CDR2 SNEGSKA (reference sequence).

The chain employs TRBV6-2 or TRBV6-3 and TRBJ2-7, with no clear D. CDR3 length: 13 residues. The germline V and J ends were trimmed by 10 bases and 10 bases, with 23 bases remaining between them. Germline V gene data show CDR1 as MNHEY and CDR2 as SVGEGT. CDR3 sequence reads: CATLDVMYWAQYF. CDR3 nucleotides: TGTGCCACGTTGGACGTAATGTATTGGGCCCAGTACTTC.

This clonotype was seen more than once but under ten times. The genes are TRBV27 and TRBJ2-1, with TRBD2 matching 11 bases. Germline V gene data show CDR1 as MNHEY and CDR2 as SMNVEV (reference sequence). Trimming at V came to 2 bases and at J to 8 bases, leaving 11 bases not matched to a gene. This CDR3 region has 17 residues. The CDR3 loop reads CASSLLAGLAVKDEQFF. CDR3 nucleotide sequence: TGTGCCAGCAGTTTACTTGCGGGACTAGCGGTAAAAGATGAGCAGTTCTTC.